The TCR beta chain described here comes from a study of regulatory T cells in long-lasting Graves disease. Overall study context: Persistent Graves' disease required over 5 years of antithyroid drugs and positive TSH receptor antibodies. General study points: Since the sample size was small, accuracy may have been reduced.

The time point was: persistent/refractory GD, antithyroid drugs over 5 years with positive TRAb. Making the TCR library involved RNA that had been extracted from PBMCs. American Thyroid Association guidelines served as the basis for diagnosing Graves' disease. Germline V gives CDR1 SEHNR, CDR2 FQNEAQ (reference sequence). Trimming shortened V by 5 bases and J by 3 bases, and 20 bases separated the two germline ends. The CDR3 contains 16 residues. The authors built TCR beta libraries using iRepertoire HTBI primers and Arm-PCR of CDR3 regions. TCRdb reprocessed the multiplex PCR reads with MiXCR, giving one entry per CDR3 protein. The sample carries about 470,000 distinct CDR3 sequences, more than 20% recorded once. This clonotype was counted a few times. Its cognate antigen is unknown.

This receptor was identified in a female donor with Graves disease. The rearrangement links TRBV7-9 to TRBJ2-7; weak D call: TRBD1 (5 bases). The sequencing here drew on peripheral blood mononuclear cells (PBMCs), taken when the disease was refractory, from a patient treated with antithyroid drugs. The CDR3: CASSHEATATYYEQYF. DNA for the CDR3: TGTGCCAGCAGCCATGAGGCGACAGCCACCTACTACGAGCAGTACTTC.